The clone carrying this T cell receptor (beta chain) was detected only a few times. Its target is not known. TCRdb re-derived calls from the RACE reads in MiXCR, one entry per CDR3 protein. The sample has 55,000 to 75,000 distinct CDR3 sequences, approximately 6.2% seen once. These data belong to a study of human T cells and chemical hapten exposure. Study overall: Small discrepancies in pooled library volume mainly accounted for the varying TCR yields per sample.

The CDR3 has 14 residues. CDR1 is MDHEN, CDR2 SYDVKM, per germline. V lost 3 bases to trimming and J lost 4 bases, with 10 bases between them. Time point defined: healthy volunteer bleed at 6 weeks. Unfractionated whole blood was the source of the extracted total RNA. The study, taken as a whole, reports: With regard to DPC sensitization, TCRs above 1 in 1000 frequency did not change.

The source of this sequence is a female donor in good health. Some clones in this sample may be carry-over from other donors' samples. The chain uses TRBV28 and TRBJ1-5; D call uncertain. Material: whole blood. CDR3 DNA sequence: TGTGCCAGCAGTTTTCTTGGGGTTAATCAGCCCCAGCATTTT. This sequence encodes CASSFLGVNQPQHF.